Listed here are 15 T cell receptor beta chains from one sample, sequenced in a study of shared clonotypes between healthy human individuals. Naive CD8 cells lacked CD45RO, underwent positive selection for CCR7 and left out terminally differentiated effector memory CD45RA+ cells. The method was immunoSEQ multiplex PCR; TCRdb's version includes in-frame clones alone and lacks a portion of them. The sample has roughly 1,800,000 clones, over 85% seen once. The specimen was naive CD8+ T cells sorted from blood. The receptor set was obtained from a man between 18 and 35 years old in good health.

V is TRBV13 and J is TRBJ2-1; D tentatively fits TRBD1 or TRBD2 (5 bases each). The CDR3 extends over 13 amino acids. The germline gives CDR1 PRHDT, CDR2 FYEKMQ (reference sequence). Trimming took off 3 bases at V and 5 bases at J, with 8 bases between the two ends. The CDR3 DNA reads as TGTGCCAGCAGCTTGTCGGGGCACAATGAGCAGTTCTTC. This codes for CASSLSGHNEQFF.

The chain joins TRBV10-3 to TRBJ1-2; tentatively, D is TRBD1 (5 bases). The CDR3 loop spans 16 amino acids. The germline V and J ends were trimmed by 8 bases and 6 bases, with 25 bases remaining between them. Germline CDR1 and CDR2: ENHRY and SYGVKD. CDR3 region: CAIGSDHVGTLNGYTF. The CDR3 DNA is TGTGCCATCGGGTCCGACCACGTCGGGACCTTAAATGGCTACACCTTC.

This chain links TRBV11-2 with TRBJ1-2, with a possible D match to TRBD1 (6 bases). Germline CDR1 and CDR2: SGHAT and FQNNGV. V dropped 5 bases and J dropped 6 bases, with 22 bases sitting between them. This CDR3 spans 16 amino acids. This chain's CDR3 is CASSQGPGQGYDGYTF. CDR3 DNA: TGTGCCAGCAGCCAGGGGCCTGGGCAGGGTTACGATGGCTACACCTTC.

This rearrangement joins TRBV9 to TRBJ1-6; 7 bases map to TRBD1. This CDR3 is built from 15 residues. With V trimmed by 2 bases and J by 5 bases, 4 bases remained unmatched. Germline CDR1 is SGDLS and CDR2 is YYNGEE. CDR3 sequence reads: CASSVTGTDNSPLHF. The CDR3, as DNA: TGTGCCAGCAGCGTGACCGGGACAGATAATTCACCCCTCCACTTT.

The chain recombines TRBV7-2 with TRBJ2-7; 8 bases match TRBD1. CDR3 length: 15 residues. Germline loops: CDR1 SGHTA, CDR2 FQGNSA. V lost 3 bases and J lost 4; bases outside the gene matches: 8. CDR3 in DNA: TGTGCCAGCAGCTTCGGGGCAGGGGGCGCTTACGAGCAGTACTTC. Protein sequence: CASSFGAGGAYEQYF.

The chain links TRBV25-1 to TRBJ2-1; 8 bases are shared with TRBD2. CDR1 and CDR2 from the germline V gene are MGHDK and SYGVNS. The CDR3 has 13 amino acids. The trim removed 1 base at V and 7 bases at J, leaving 0 bases unmatched. CDR3 bases: TGTGCCAGCAGTGAATCGGGGGGGAATGAGCAGTTCTTC. Translating gives CASSESGGNEQFF.

Turning to this clone: Other DNA sequences in this sample translate to the same CDR3. V is TRBV10-3 and J is TRBJ2-2; no definite D call. Trimming pared 0 bases from V and 4 bases from J, leaving 6 bases between. Looked up from germline, CDR1 is ENHRY and CDR2 is SYGVKD. This CDR3 has 14 amino acids. This CDR3 is CAISESVGTGELFF. CDR3 DNA: TGTGCCATCAGTGAGTCGGTGGGCACCGGGGAGCTGTTTTTT.

The chain uses TRBV18 and TRBJ2-2, with D tentatively TRBD2 (6 bases). The germline gives CDR1 KGHSH, CDR2 LQKENI. This CDR3 spans 16 amino acids. V lost 0 bases and J lost 5, with 13 bases in between. The CDR3 nucleotides read TGTGCCAGCTCACCACCGCGGGGCTCTGGTACCGGGGAGCTGTTTTTT. This codes for CASSPPRGSGTGELFF. Full variable domain (rest looked up from reference TRBV18 and TRBJ2-2): NAGVMQNPRHLVRRRGQEARLRCSPMKGHSHVYWYRQLPEEGLKFMVYLQKENIIDESGMPKERFSAEFPKEGPSILRIQQVVRGDSAAYFCASSPPRGSGTGELFFGEGSRLTVL.

J is TRBJ2-1 and V is TRBV11-3; 10 bases fit TRBD2. Germline lookup yields CDR1 SGHNT and CDR2 YENEEA. With V trimmed by 1 base and J by 8 bases, 17 bases remained unmatched. The CDR3 runs to 19 residues. The CDR3 sequence: CASSLGLVRLAGAFDEQFF. CDR3 bases: TGTGCCAGCAGCTTAGGGCTGGTGAGGCTAGCGGGAGCATTTGATGAGCAGTTCTTC.

The J gene is TRBJ2-7, the V gene TRBV5-6; maybe TRBD1 (6 bases). The CDR3 runs to 15 residues. Between the trimmed V and J ends, which lost 0 bases and 0 bases, there was a span of 10 bases. Germline lookup yields CDR1 SGHDT and CDR2 YYEEEE. The DNA of the CDR3 is TGTGCCAGCAGCTTGGTTCAGGGGAGCTCCTACGAGCAGTACTTC. It is translated as CASSLVQGSSYEQYF. The variable domain in full, with the rest retrieved from reference TRBV5-6 and TRBJ2-7, is DAGVTQSPTHLIKTRGQQVTLRCSPKSGHDTVSWYQQALGQGPQFIFQYYEEEERQRGNFPDRFSGHQFPNYSSELNVNALLLGDSALYLCASSLVQGSSYEQYFGPGTRLTVT.

This chain connects TRBV7-9 to TRBJ1-2, with 11 bases identical to TRBD1. Per germline, CDR1 SEHNR and CDR2 FQNEAQ (reference sequence). CDR3 size: 16 residues. The V segment lost 1 base and the J segment 3 bases; nucleotides outside the gene matches: 4. CDR3 in amino acids: CASSLDGTGGHYGYTF. CDR3 nucleotide sequence: TGTGCCAGCAGCTTAGACGGGACAGGGGGGCACTATGGCTACACCTTC.

The chain uses TRBV7-6 and TRBJ2-1, with TRBD2 matching 7 bases. The CDR3 has 15 amino acids. Per germline, CDR1 SGHVS and CDR2 FNYEAQ. The J segment lost 4 bases and the V segment lost 1 base, leaving 4 bases of the junction unmatched. CDR3 protein: CASSLVGGDYNEQFF. The CDR3, as DNA: TGTGCCAGCAGCTTAGTGGGGGGGGATTACAATGAGCAGTTCTTC.

This chain joins TRBV14 and TRBJ2-7, with D maybe TRBD2 (6 bases). The CDR3 length is 17 residues. V was shortened by 0 bases and J by 4 bases, with 19 bases between the two germline ends. The germline V gene has CDR1 SGHDN and CDR2 FVKESK. CDR3 coding DNA: TGTGCCAGCAGCCAAGAGGAGGGAGCCACCCTCCCTTACGAGCAGTACTTC. The encoded protein is CASSQEEGATLPYEQYF.

About this clone: Other DNA sequences from this sample encode an identical CDR3 as well. This sequence joins TRBV9 and TRBJ2-7; the match to TRBD2 covers 12 bases. There are 14 residues in the CDR3. Germline assignment: CDR1 SGDLS and CDR2 YYNGEE. V trimming: 2 bases; J trimming: 3 bases; junction bases outside the gene matches: 0. CDR3 nucleotides: TGTGCCAGCAGCGTGGGACTAGCGGGCTACGAGCAGTACTTC. Translation: CASSVGLAGYEQYF.

The chain couples TRBV6-1 to TRBJ2-4, with a tentative D call TRBD1 (6 bases). Trimming took off 2 bases at V and 2 bases at J, with 19 bases between the two ends. The germline V gene has CDR1 MNHNS and CDR2 SASEGT. The CDR3 spans 18 residues. The CDR3 DNA reads TGTGCCAGCAGTGAAAAGGTGGGGGCCGAGGGGACCAAAAACATTCAGTACTTC. Protein product: CASSEKVGAEGTKNIQYF.